This entry features one T cell receptor beta chain sequence. What it binds is not known. The sample's treatment: oral pan-JAK inhibitor, 5-10 mg twice daily. This CDR3 spans 19 amino acids. Per the germline V gene, CDR1 is MGHRA and CDR2 is YSYEKL. V shed 1 base and J 1 base; nucleotides not matched to a gene: 13. This specimen belongs to a study of CD8+ T cells in alopecia areata. Sequencing used cDNA as its template, made by extracting RNA and reverse transcribing it. The data were produced by immunoSEQ multiplex PCR, yet TCRdb's version contains in-frame clones alone and is incomplete. The sample includes 180,000 or so clones, roughly 64% of them seen just once. Whole-study results and caveats: Clarity of TCR sharing across patients fell short of that in mice, possibly HLA-related. Among the top 100, expanded CD8+ clones, as well as scalp clonality, were significantly decreased by tofacitinib. Lesional scalp exceeded normal scalp in clonality, especially in alopecia totalis/universalis.

The V gene is TRBV4-1, the J gene TRBJ2-5, with 9 nucleotides matching TRBD2. The source of this sequence is a human donor with alopecia areata. The sample here was CD4+ T cells sorted from blood, taken at week 24, from a patient treated with tofacitinib. The CDR3 loop reads CASSQGYQRGEPSQETQYF. CDR3 in DNA: TGCGCCAGCAGCCAAGGTTACCAGCGGGGGGAACCATCCCAAGAGACCCAGTACTTC.